This entry lists 9 T cell receptor beta chains sequenced from one sample in a study of blood T cell repertoires in COVID-19. Data came from immunoSEQ multiplex PCR; TCRdb stores just in-frame clones and leaves some out. The table shows some 44,000 clones, with around 79% occurring only once. Sample: peripheral blood. The source is a woman between 55 and 75 years old with acute or convalescent COVID-19.

V gene TRBV19 combines with J gene TRBJ2-7; 12 bases are shared with TRBD1. V dropped 4 bases and J dropped 2; count of bases not matched to a gene: 3. Germline values: CDR1 LNHDA, CDR2 SQIVND (reference sequence). This CDR3 has 15 residues. The CDR3 DNA sequence: TGTGCCAGTAGTACCGGGACAGGGGGCACCTACGAGCAGTACTTC. Encoded protein: CASSTGTGGTYEQYF.

V and J are TRBV6-2 or TRBV6-3 and TRBJ1-2; D is possibly TRBD1 (6 bases). The ends were cut back, 4 bases at V and 4 bases at J, with 7 bases in the middle. Germline V lookup: CDR1 MNHEY, CDR2 SVGEGT. The CDR3 contains 12 residues. Here the CDR3 reads CASSWGLYGYTF. For the CDR3, the DNA is TGTGCCAGCAGTTGGGGGCTCTATGGCTACACCTTC.

This chain joins TRBV9 and TRBJ1-6; D uncertain. Germline V gives CDR1 SGDLS, CDR2 YYNGEE. The CDR3 is 17 residues long. Trimming shortened V by 4 bases and J by 5 bases, and 19 bases separated the two germline ends. The CDR3 coding sequence is TGTGCCAGCAGCCAAGCGGGCCAATTGATAAATAATTCACCCCTCCACTTT. Encoded protein: CASSQAGQLINNSPLHF.

This clone was found once. This chain links TRBV10-3 with TRBJ1-3; a possible D gene is TRBD1 (5 bases). Trimming removed 6 bases at V and 2 bases at J, with 11 bases between. Germline CDR1 and CDR2: ENHRY and SYGVKD. The CDR3 spans 14 residues. The CDR3 loop reads CAIRPGGTGNTIYF. The DNA of the CDR3 is TGTGCCATCAGACCGGGGGGGACTGGAAACACCATATATTTT.

The chain carries TRBV2 and TRBJ2-3; a possible D gene is TRBD2 (6 bases). Germline values: CDR1 SNHLY, CDR2 FYNNEI. The CDR3 has 11 residues. The V end was cut by 4 bases, the J end by 13 bases, with 12 bases between. The CDR3 here is CASSGGGVKYF. In DNA form, the CDR3 reads TGTGCCAGCAGTGGGGGAGGAGTGAAGTATTTT.

The rearrangement links TRBV6-6 to TRBJ2-3; 9 bases map to TRBD2. The V gene's germline CDR1 is MNHNY and CDR2 SVGAGI (reference sequence). Trimming removed 4 bases from V and 2 bases from J; junction bases left unmatched: 4. The length of the CDR3 is 15 residues. The CDR3 protein is CASSSLAGATDTQYF. The DNA for the CDR3 is TGTGCCAGCAGTTCTTTAGCGGGGGCCACAGATACGCAGTATTTT.

This chain links TRBV6-6 with TRBJ1-3; D ambiguous. This CDR3 has 15 residues. V lost 3 bases and J lost 0, with 9 bases in between. The germline V gene has CDR1 MNHNY and CDR2 SVGAGI (reference sequence). The CDR3 DNA reads as TGTGCCAGCAGTTATCTCGGGGACTCTGGAAACACCATATATTTT. Translation gives CASSYLGDSGNTIYF.

The V call is TRBV10-2, the J call TRBJ1-6; the match to TRBD1 covers 7 bases. The CDR3 totals 15 residues. The V gene end was trimmed by 2 bases and the J gene end by 8 bases; junction bases not matched to a gene: 6. Germline loops: CDR1 WSHSY, CDR2 SAAADI. CDR3 bases: TGCGCCAGCAGTGAGATATCCGGGACAGATTCACCCCTCCACTTT. Amino acids: CASSEISGTDSPLHF.

This clone was picked up a small number of times. In DNA form, the CDR3 reads TGTGCCAGCAGCCACCCGCCGGACAGGGAGGATAATGAGCAGTTCTTC. Protein: CASSHPPDREDNEQFF. The chain is built from TRBV7-9 and TRBJ2-1, with 8 bases that match TRBD1. This CDR3 has 16 residues. CDR1 is SEHNR and CDR2 is FQNEAQ in the germline V gene (reference sequence). J gave up 7 bases and V 5 bases, and 13 bases lay outside the gene matches.